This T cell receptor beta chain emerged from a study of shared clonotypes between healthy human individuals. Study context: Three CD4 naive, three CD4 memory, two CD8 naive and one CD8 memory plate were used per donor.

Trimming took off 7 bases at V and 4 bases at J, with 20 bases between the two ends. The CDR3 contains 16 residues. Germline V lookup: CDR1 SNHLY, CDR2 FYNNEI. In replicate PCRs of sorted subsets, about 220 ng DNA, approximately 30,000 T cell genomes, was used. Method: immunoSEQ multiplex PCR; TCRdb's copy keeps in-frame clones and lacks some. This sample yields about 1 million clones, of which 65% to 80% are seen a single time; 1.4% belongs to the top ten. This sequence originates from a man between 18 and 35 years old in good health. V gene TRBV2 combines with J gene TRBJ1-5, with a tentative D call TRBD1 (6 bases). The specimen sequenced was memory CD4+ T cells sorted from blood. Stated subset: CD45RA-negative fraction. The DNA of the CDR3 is TGTGCCAGCACCAGATTGGGGGACAAGACAAATCAGCCCCAGCATTTT. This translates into CASTRLGDKTNQPQHF.